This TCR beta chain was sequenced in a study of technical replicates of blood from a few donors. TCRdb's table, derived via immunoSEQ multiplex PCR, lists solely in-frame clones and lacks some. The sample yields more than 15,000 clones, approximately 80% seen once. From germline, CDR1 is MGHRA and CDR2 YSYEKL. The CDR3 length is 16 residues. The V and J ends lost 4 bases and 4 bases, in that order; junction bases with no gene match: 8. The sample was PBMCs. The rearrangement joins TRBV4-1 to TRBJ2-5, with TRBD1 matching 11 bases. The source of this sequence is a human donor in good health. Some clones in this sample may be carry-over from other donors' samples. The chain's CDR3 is CASSPKPGTGGETQYF. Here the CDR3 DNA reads TGCGCCAGCAGCCCAAAGCCCGGGACAGGGGGAGAGACCCAGTACTTC.